The present T cell receptor (beta chain) was sequenced within a study of Graves' ophthalmopathy and Graves' hyperthyroidism. Using RNA transcripts, the TCR beta CDR3 regions were amplified. HTBI primers were used in a first-round RT-PCR, which preceded a second-round multiplex PCR. TCRdb reanalysed the multiplex PCR reads using MiXCR and keeps one entry per CDR3 protein. The sample includes approximately 210,000 distinct CDR3 sequences, 25% to 35% seen only once; the top ten take approximately 9%. The V and J ends lost 5 bases and 0 bases respectively, with 13 bases between them. Germline V CDR1 and CDR2: MNHEY, SVGEGT. The CDR3 has 15 residues. Many counts were recorded for this clonotype.

The chain carries TRBV6-2 or TRBV6-3 and TRBJ2-5; D gene uncertain. The sample comprised peripheral blood. The clonotype was recovered from a man aged 50-60 years with Graves' ophthalmopathy. CDR3 sequence (DNA): TGTGCCAGCAGTCGGGCCGAGAGGTACCAAGAGACCCAGTACTTC. Translating it yields CASSRAERYQETQYF.